This entry features one TCR beta chain sequence. Its antigen is still unknown. Primers: 60 Vbeta forward and 13 Jbeta reverse. This table comes from immunoSEQ multiplex PCR, and its TCRdb copy is limited to in-frame clones, with some not included. Of about 190,000 clones listed, about 80% are singletons. The data originate from a study of cytomegalovirus exposure and HLA in healthy donors. Study-level results: As was reported, the HLA-A and HLA-B alleles of most subjects were accurately predicted from TCR beta sequences.

The V gene's germline CDR1 is SNHLY and CDR2 FYNNEI. V lost 1 base and J lost 0; bases outside the gene matches: 15. The CDR3 runs 22 residues. What was sequenced was PBMCs. This TCR was sampled from a woman between 50 and 59 years old in good health and CMV-seropositive. The rearrangement uses TRBV2 and TRBJ2-1, with 13 bases lining up with TRBD2. CDR3 DNA sequence: TGTGCCAGCAGTGAAGGTCAGGTATGGACTAGCGGGGGTTACCGCTCCTACAATGAGCAGTTCTTC. Translation gives CASSEGQVWTSGGYRSYNEQFF.